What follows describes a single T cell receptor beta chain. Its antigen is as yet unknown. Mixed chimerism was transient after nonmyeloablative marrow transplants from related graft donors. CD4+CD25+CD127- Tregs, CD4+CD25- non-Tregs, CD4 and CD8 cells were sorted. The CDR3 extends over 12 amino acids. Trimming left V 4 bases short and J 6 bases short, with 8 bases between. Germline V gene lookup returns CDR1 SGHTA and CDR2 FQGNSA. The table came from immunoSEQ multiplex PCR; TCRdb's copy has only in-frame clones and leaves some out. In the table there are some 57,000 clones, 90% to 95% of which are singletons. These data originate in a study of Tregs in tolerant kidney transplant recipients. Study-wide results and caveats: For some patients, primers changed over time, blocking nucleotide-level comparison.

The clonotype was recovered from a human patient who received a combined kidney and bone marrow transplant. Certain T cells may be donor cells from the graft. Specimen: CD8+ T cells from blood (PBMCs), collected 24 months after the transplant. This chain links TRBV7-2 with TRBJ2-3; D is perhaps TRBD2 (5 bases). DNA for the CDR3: TGTGCCAGCAGCTCGCGGGTGGATACGCAGTATTTT. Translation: CASSSRVDTQYF.